This TCR beta chain was identified during a study of cytomegalovirus exposure and HLA in healthy donors. The PCR had 60 Vbeta and 13 Jbeta primers. Sequencing used immunoSEQ multiplex PCR; TCRdb keeps in-frame clones, though not all of them. The data show around 150,000 clones, roughly four fifths seen once. What was sequenced was PBMCs. This sequence was found in a female donor in good health and CMV-seropositive.

CDR3 DNA: TGTGCCAGCAGCTTCGGACTAGCGGGCCTAGCCTACGAGCAGTACTTC. It translates to CASSFGLAGLAYEQYF. V usage is TRBV7-9 and J usage is TRBJ2-7; 11 bases agree with TRBD2. CDR3 length: 16 amino acids. Germline lookup yields CDR1 SEHNR and CDR2 FQNEAQ (reference sequence). Germline trimming cut 3 bases from V and 2 bases from J; bases unmatched to any gene: 6.